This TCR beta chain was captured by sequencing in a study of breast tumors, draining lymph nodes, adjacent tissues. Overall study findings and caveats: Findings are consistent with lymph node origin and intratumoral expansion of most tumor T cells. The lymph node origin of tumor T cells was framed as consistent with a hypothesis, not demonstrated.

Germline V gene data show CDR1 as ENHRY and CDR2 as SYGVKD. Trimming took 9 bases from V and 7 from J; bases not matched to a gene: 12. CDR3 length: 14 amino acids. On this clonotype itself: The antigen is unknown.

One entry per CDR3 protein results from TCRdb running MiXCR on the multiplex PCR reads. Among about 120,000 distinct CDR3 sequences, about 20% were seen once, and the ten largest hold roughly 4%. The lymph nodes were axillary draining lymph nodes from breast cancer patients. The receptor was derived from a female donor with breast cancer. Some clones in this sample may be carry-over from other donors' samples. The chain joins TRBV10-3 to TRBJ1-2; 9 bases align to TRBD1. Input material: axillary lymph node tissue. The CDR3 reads CAILPGQGGCGYTF. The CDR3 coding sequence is TGTGCCATTCTTCCGGGACAGGGTGGGTGTGGCTACACCTTC.